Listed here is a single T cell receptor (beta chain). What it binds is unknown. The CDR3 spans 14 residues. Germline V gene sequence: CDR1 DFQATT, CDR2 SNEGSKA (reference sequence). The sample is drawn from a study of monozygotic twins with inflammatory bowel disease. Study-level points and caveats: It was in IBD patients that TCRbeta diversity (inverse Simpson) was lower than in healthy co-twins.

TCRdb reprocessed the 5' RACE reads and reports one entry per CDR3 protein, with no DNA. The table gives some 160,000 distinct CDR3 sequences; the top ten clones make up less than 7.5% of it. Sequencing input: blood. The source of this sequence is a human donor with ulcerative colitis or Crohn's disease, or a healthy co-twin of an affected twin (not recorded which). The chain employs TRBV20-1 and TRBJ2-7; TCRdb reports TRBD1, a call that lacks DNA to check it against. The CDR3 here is CSANRDRGTYEQYF.